Listed below are T cell receptor beta chains from one sample, sequenced in a study of blood T cell repertoires in COVID-19. Clones were sequenced by immunoSEQ multiplex PCR, and TCRdb holds only the in-frame ones, with some missing. The sample lists approximately 190,000 clones; 65% to 90% were seen once. Source material: PBMCs or T cells enriched from blood (not recorded which). These receptors all stem from a woman aged 55-75 years with acute COVID-19. Each CDR3 is given with its conserved first and last residue.

J | V | CDR3
TRBJ1-6 | TRBV7-2 | CASSPGQTNSPLHF
TRBJ2-1 | TRBV10-1 | CASSGGSSYNEQFF
TRBJ2-2 | TRBV19 | CASSIAVGGTPTGELFF
TRBJ2-1 | TRBV29-1 | CSAARRDNEQFF
TRBJ2-2 | TRBV6-6 | CASILARGNTGELFF
TRBJ1-1 | TRBV3-1/TRBV3-2 | CASSRSTGGDPEAFF
TRBJ1-1 | TRBV20-1 | CSARPDTEAFF
TRBJ2-1 | TRBV19 | CASSIGRVATSGGNEQFF
TRBJ1-4 | TRBV3-1/TRBV3-2 | CASRPQGRVEKLFF
TRBJ2-5 | TRBV3-1/TRBV3-2 | CASSQVGTSQETQYF
TRBJ2-5 | TRBV19 | CASSIQTWGGETQYF
TRBJ1-3 | TRBV5-6 | CASSVQGHSGNTIYF
TRBJ2-1 | TRBV2 | CASALRPSGIYNEQFF
TRBJ1-2 | TRBV6-5 | CASSYSLQGAVYGYTF
TRBJ2-5 | TRBV29-1 | CSVELNGVISYF
TRBJ1-5 | TRBV12-3/TRBV12-4 | CASSTDRGQPQHF
TRBJ1-6 | TRBV12-3/TRBV12-4 | CASSPGVNSPLHF
TRBJ1-6 | TRBV12-3/TRBV12-4 | CASRGDVSPLHF
TRBJ2-6 | TRBV7-2 | CASSSQPNSGVSGANVLTF
TRBJ2-1 | TRBV4-2 | CASSRRHGPTSDSYNEQFF
TRBJ1-2 | TRBV6-5 | CASSFSTEDYGYTF
TRBJ2-5 | TRBV18 | CASSPPSQYQETQYF
TRBJ2-3 | TRBV9 | CASSVAAHGSDTQYF
TRBJ1-2 | TRBV5-6 | CASSLAGQNYGYTF
TRBJ1-3 | TRBV9 | CASSVESAGNTIYF
TRBJ1-5 | TRBV6-2/TRBV6-3 | CASSTFQGAGQPQHF
TRBJ2-5 | TRBV2 | CASSATSVLYF
TRBJ2-5 | TRBV7-8 | CASTSARGESQETQYF
TRBJ2-3 | TRBV5-1 | CASSSQGTYTDTQYF
TRBJ2-2 | TRBV10-1 | CASSEPAGAGNTGELFF
TRBJ1-5 | TRBV4-1 | CASRQGVRGLNQPQHF
TRBJ2-1 | TRBV5-1 | CASSSTSGRYNEQFF
TRBJ1-2 | TRBV24-1 | CATSDSRLLHNYGYTF
TRBJ2-1 | TRBV19 | CASSNFYLGGRGSTIGYNEQFF
TRBJ1-1 | TRBV18 | CASSDRAERATEAFF
TRBJ2-2 | TRBV10-3 | CAITGAGVGVGELFF